This TCR beta chain was observed in a study of blood T cells in healthy people across ages. Regarding the study as a whole: Long-lived donors carried more naive CD4+ cells and greater diversity than aged donors. Diversity of TCR beta correlated strongly with naive T cell percentage.

A second PCR of about 7 to 12 cycles used a sample-barcoded 5' primer and a J-beta primer mix. TCRdb called the 5' RACE reads again in MiXCR, with one record for every CDR3 protein. This table has 950,000 to 1,200,000 distinct CDR3 sequences, more than 30% appearing once. This clonotype turned up a few times. No antigen is known for it. This CDR3 region has 14 residues. Between the trimmed V and J ends, which lost 0 bases and 4 bases, there was a span of 9 bases. CDR1 is LGHDT and CDR2 is YNNKEL in the germline V gene (reference sequence). The TCR was taken from a man aged 18 to 30 in good health. The chain recombines TRBV3-1 with TRBJ1-1; D remains unclear. Sequencing used blood. In DNA, the CDR3 is TGTGCCAGCAGCCAAGACACCGCGTCCACTGAAGCTTTCTTT. Protein: CASSQDTASTEAFF. Full variable domain (missing parts from reference TRBV3-1 and TRBJ1-1): DTAVSQTPKYLVTQMGNDKSIKCEQNLGHDTMYWYKQDSKKFLKIMFSYNNKELIINETVPNRFSPKSPDKAHLNLHINSLELGDSAVYFCASSQDTASTEAFFGQGTRLTVV.